This TCR beta chain was found in a study of shared clonotypes between healthy human individuals. The V segment lost 2 bases and the J segment 3 bases; nucleotides outside the gene matches: 2. This CDR3 region has 15 residues. Germline lookup yields CDR1 SGHRS and CDR2 YFSETQ. Only in-frame clones appear in the TCRdb table, and some are missing; sequencing was by immunoSEQ multiplex PCR. The sample consists of 1,400,000 or so clones, around 98.5% of them appearing once. The sequenced sample was naive CD4+ T cells sorted from blood. Subset specified: CD45RA+ positively selected. J is TRBJ2-2 and V is TRBV5-1; 9 nucleotides match TRBD2. This receptor was obtained from a man aged 30-40 years in good health. CDR3: CASSLAGGYTGELFF. The CDR3 DNA reads as TGCGCCAGCAGCTTAGCGGGAGGCTACACCGGGGAGCTGTTTTTT.